These 32 T cell receptor beta chains were sequenced from one sample in a study of blood T cells in healthy people across ages. Alongside a J-beta primer mix, a sample-barcoded 5' primer served in a second PCR lasting roughly 7 to 11 cycles. TCRdb called the 5' RACE reads again in MiXCR, with one record for every CDR3 protein. The table includes more than 550,000 distinct CDR3 sequences, about 24% detected once. The sequenced material came from blood. Source of these receptors: a man in his 70s in good health.

The chain recombines TRBV11-3 with TRBJ2-1; possible D gene TRBD1, 6 bases. CDR1 is SGHNT and CDR2 is YENEEA in the germline V gene. CDR3 length equals 15 residues. Trimming stripped 2 bases from V and 4 bases from J, with 12 bases between. Here the CDR3 reads CASSLTQGTYNEQFF. The CDR3 bases are TGTGCCAGCAGCTTAACCCAGGGGACATACAATGAGCAGTTCTTC.

This clonotype has just a few counts. This chain joins TRBV29-1 and TRBJ2-3; D not certain. The ends were cut back, 4 bases at V and 6 bases at J, with 11 bases in the middle. This CDR3 has 12 residues. The germline gives CDR1 SQVTM, CDR2 ANQGSEA. CDR3: CSVGAGSDTQYF. Here the CDR3 DNA reads TGCAGCGTTGGGGCAGGTAGTGATACGCAGTATTTT.

This clonotype has only a few counts. The J gene is TRBJ2-1, the V gene TRBV7-2, with D maybe TRBD2 (5 bases). The germline V gene has CDR1 SGHTA and CDR2 FQGNSA. This CDR3 is built from 15 residues. The V end was cut by 4 bases, the J end by 4 bases, with 14 bases between. CDR3 nucleotide sequence: TGTGCCAGCAGCTCCCCGGGAAGTGATTACAATGAGCAGTTCTTC. The encoded protein is CASSSPGSDYNEQFF.

This clonotype was detected ten times or more. The chain carries TRBV4-3 and TRBJ2-5; 8 bases agree with TRBD1. Unmatched junction bases numbered 9, after V lost 0 bases and J lost 6 bases. CDR3 size: 16 residues. CDR1 and CDR2 from the germline V gene are LGHNA and YSLEER. For the CDR3, the DNA is TGCGCCAGCAGCCAAGATCCCGCAGGGGGCATGAAGACCCAGTACTTC. Translation gives CASSQDPAGGMKTQYF.

The genes are TRBV18 and TRBJ1-4; TRBD1 agrees at 9 bases. This CDR3 is built from 17 residues. V was clipped by 4 bases and J by 6 bases; unmatched bases: 12. Per germline, CDR1 KGHSH and CDR2 LQKENI. The CDR3 here is CASSQIVLTGGDEKLFF. CDR3 bases: TGTGCCAGCTCACAGATTGTGCTTACAGGGGGCGATGAAAAACTGTTTTTT.

In this sample, this clonotype turned up many times. The rearrangement links TRBV5-6 to TRBJ2-1; 9 nucleotides agree with TRBD2. The V and J ends lost 0 bases and 5 bases, in that order; junction bases with no gene match: 3. The CDR3 is 15 amino acids. Germline values: CDR1 SGHDT, CDR2 YYEEEE. CDR3 loop: CASSLVVAGDNEQFF. The CDR3, as DNA: TGTGCCAGCAGCTTGGTGGTAGCGGGAGACAATGAGCAGTTCTTC.

The chain is built from TRBV5-1 and TRBJ1-4; D ambiguous. V lost 4 bases to trimming and J lost 8 bases, with 21 bases between them. CDR1 is SGHRS, CDR2 YFSETQ, per germline. The CDR3 consists of 16 residues. DNA for the CDR3: TGCGCCAGCAGCCTCCACGCCGTCGTCGATTACGAAAAACTGTTTTTT. Translating gives CASSLHAVVDYEKLFF.

The rearrangement links TRBV9 to TRBJ2-1; D possibly corresponds to TRBD2 (5 bases). This CDR3 comprises 16 residues. Germline values: CDR1 SGDLS, CDR2 YYNGEE. Between the trimmed V and J ends, which lost 0 bases and 1 base, there was a span of 11 bases. The CDR3: CASSVVSGSSYNEQFF. The DNA of the CDR3 is TGTGCCAGCAGCGTAGTTTCTGGGAGTTCCTACAATGAGCAGTTCTTC.

V gene TRBV13 combines with J gene TRBJ2-1, with D possibly matching TRBD2 (5 bases). The CDR3 has 16 amino acids. Germline loops: CDR1 PRHDT, CDR2 FYEKMQ (reference sequence). Trimming took off 2 bases at V and 5 bases at J, with 16 bases between the two ends. Here the CDR3 DNA reads TGTGCCAGCAGCTTACTCCCTTTAAGCGGACACAATGAGCAGTTCTTC. Its protein product is CASSLLPLSGHNEQFF.

The rearrangement links TRBV7-2 to TRBJ2-5; 7 nucleotides agree with TRBD2. The closer fit of TRBJ2-1 to the DNA end suggests the J call may be wrong. Germline V gives CDR1 SGHTA, CDR2 FQGNSA. The CDR3 runs 12 residues. The CDR3 reads CASSLSGIEQFF. The CDR3 region has the DNA TGTGCCAGCAGCTTAAGCGGGATTGAGCAGTTCTTC.

Details on this clonotype: One end of the junction is discordant with germline, which a read error may explain. This chain links TRBV23-1 with TRBJ1-5; D is possibly TRBD1 (5 bases). TRBV23-1 is assigned to the ORF class and has an uncertain function. The CDR3 extends over 12 amino acids. The CDR3 DNA is TGCGCCAGCCCCGACAGCAATCAGCCTCAGCATTTT. Encoded protein: CASPDSNQPQHF.

This clonotype appeared a few times. This chain uses TRBV29-1 with TRBJ1-2, with D possibly being TRBD1 (5 bases). Trimming shortened V by 4 bases and J by 11 bases, and 17 bases separated the two germline ends. CDR1 and CDR2 from the germline V gene are SQVTM and ANQGSEA. This CDR3 is 12 amino acids long. CDR3 amino acids: CSVGEGPSQYTF. CDR3 nucleotide sequence: TGCAGCGTTGGGGAGGGACCCAGTCAGTACACCTTC.

This clonotype was recorded a few times. The CDR3 DNA is TGTGCCAGCAGTCCAAACCGAGGGACAGGGGGCAATCAGCCCCAGCATTTT. Amino acid sequence: CASSPNRGTGGNQPQHF. The V and J genes are TRBV12-3 or TRBV12-4 and TRBJ1-5; 10 bases line up with TRBD1. The V and J ends lost 5 bases and 2 bases, in that order; junction bases with no gene match: 9. CDR3 length: 17 residues.

This clonotype has more than one count but fewer than ten. The chain has TRBV9 and TRBJ1-3; D remains ambiguous. Germline V gene sequence: CDR1 SGDLS, CDR2 YYNGEE. The V and J ends lost 3 bases and 4 bases respectively, with 11 bases between them. This CDR3 region has 14 residues. In DNA, the CDR3 is TGTGCCAGCAGCGGGCAGGTTCAGGGAAACACCATATATTTT. This translates into CASSGQVQGNTIYF.

This clonotype was observed a few times. The V gene is TRBV7-2, the J gene TRBJ2-2; D ambiguous. Germline CDR1 and CDR2: SGHTA and FQGNSA. Between the trimmed V and J ends, which lost 2 bases and 1 base, there was a span of 5 bases. This CDR3 is built from 14 residues. DNA of the CDR3: TGTGCCAGCAGCTTATTCTTGAACACCGGGGAGCTGTTTTTT. Amino acids: CASSLFLNTGELFF.

This clonotype was counted between two and nine times. The chain links TRBV12-3 or TRBV12-4 to TRBJ1-4; TRBD1 matches at 9 bases. The CDR3 sequence is 14 residues long. The V and J ends lost 5 bases and 10 bases, in that order; junction bases with no gene match: 8. CDR3: CASSPRTGEGKLFF. CDR3 sequence (DNA): TGTGCCAGCAGTCCCCGGACAGGGGAGGGAAAACTGTTTTTT.

This chain joins TRBV7-9 and TRBJ1-4, with D maybe TRBD1 (6 bases). Germline CDR1 reads SEHNR; CDR2 reads FQNEAQ (reference sequence). Trimming cost V 2 bases and J 7 bases, with 17 bases left between them. The CDR3 length is 16 residues. CDR3 DNA: TGTGCCAGCAGCTTAAAAGGTTCTGGGGGCAGTGAAAAACTGTTTTTT. It yields the protein CASSLKGSGGSEKLFF.

This clonotype has a handful of counts. The rearrangement joins TRBV12-3 or TRBV12-4 to TRBJ2-3; D call uncertain. With 5 bases removed from V and 4 bases from J, the gap between germline ends came to 10 bases. This CDR3 has 13 amino acids. The CDR3 loop is CASSLRHADTQYF. CDR3 DNA sequence: TGTGCCAGCAGTCTCCGACACGCAGATACGCAGTATTTT.

This clonotype was counted only a few times. This chain joins TRBV7-2 and TRBJ1-2, with D unclear. The germline V gene encodes CDR1 SGHTA and CDR2 FQGNSA. This CDR3 has 19 residues. Between the trimmed V and J ends, which lost 1 base and 0 bases, there was a span of 21 bases. The CDR3 region has the DNA TGTGCCAGCAGCTTAGAGGTGGGCCGCCAGTTATTAGCTAACTATGGCTACACCTTC. Translation: CASSLEVGRQLLANYGYTF.

This chain uses TRBV12-3 or TRBV12-4 with TRBJ1-2; D perhaps matches TRBD1 (5 bases). V was pared by 6 bases and J by 4 bases, with 12 bases between. The CDR3 loop spans 13 amino acids. DNA of the CDR3: TGTGCCAGCAGACCCGCAGGGCTCTATGGCTACACCTTC. Translation gives CASRPAGLYGYTF.

This clonotype was observed a few times. V gene TRBV5-1 combines with J gene TRBJ1-4; maybe TRBD1 (5 bases). CDR3 length equals 16 residues. V lost 4 bases and J 7 bases, leaving 20 bases between the germline ends. Per the germline V gene, CDR1 is SGHRS and CDR2 is YFSETQ. The CDR3 spells CASSMEGGGQGEKLFF. DNA of the CDR3: TGCGCCAGCAGCATGGAGGGAGGCGGACAAGGTGAAAAACTGTTTTTT.

This clonotype showed up just once. This chain connects TRBV6-5 to TRBJ2-1; 13 positions match TRBD2. The J segment lost 4 bases and the V segment lost 2 bases, leaving 2 bases of the junction unmatched. The length of the CDR3 is 16 residues. Per germline, CDR1 MNHEY and CDR2 SVGAGI. CDR3 nucleotides: TGTGCCAGCAGTTACAGGACTAGCGGGGGATACAATGAGCAGTTCTTC. Its protein product is CASSYRTSGGYNEQFF.

The chain couples TRBV29-1 to TRBJ1-2, with unresolved D. The CDR3 consists of 14 residues. The germline V gene encodes CDR1 SQVTM and CDR2 ANQGSEA. V lost 1 base to trimming and J lost 2 bases, with 11 bases between them. CDR3 nucleotides: TGCAGCGTTGAAGCAGGTTGGTGGAACTATGGCTACACCTTC. This sequence encodes CSVEAGWWNYGYTF.

The chain is built from TRBV18 and TRBJ1-1; tentatively, D is TRBD1 (5 bases). CDR3 length equals 15 residues. Trimming cost V 3 bases and J 1 base, with 12 bases left between them. CDR1 KGHSH and CDR2 LQKENI come from the germline V gene. The CDR3 region has the DNA TGTGCCAGCTCACCGGGGCGGGATGAGAACACTGAAGCTTTCTTT. Translated: CASSPGRDENTEAFF.

The rearrangement links TRBV10-3 to TRBJ2-3, with TRBD1 matching 8 bases. This CDR3 region has 14 residues. With 5 bases clipped from V and 3 bases from J, the junction kept 4 bases outside the gene matches. Germline CDR1 is ENHRY and CDR2 is SYGVKD. DNA of the CDR3: TGTGCCATCAGTCAGGGGGCGCGAACAGATACGCAGTATTTT. Its protein product is CAISQGARTDTQYF.

The gene calls are TRBV20-1 and TRBJ2-1; TRBD2 matches at 8 bases. The germline gives CDR1 DFQATT, CDR2 SNEGSKA (reference sequence). The junction had 15 bases not matched to a gene; V was cut back by 7 bases and J by 10 bases. The CDR3 is 14 residues long. The CDR3 sequence is CSVPKAGDPREQFF. The CDR3 DNA reads TGCAGTGTACCCAAAGCGGGAGACCCGAGAGAGCAGTTCTTC.

The genes are TRBV20-1 and TRBJ1-1; D remains ambiguous. Germline lookup yields CDR1 DFQATT and CDR2 SNEGSKA (reference sequence). This CDR3 has 14 amino acids. V was pared by 0 bases and J by 4 bases, with 12 bases between. Here the CDR3 reads CSARDLTPGTEAFF. For the CDR3, the DNA is TGCAGTGCTAGAGATCTTACCCCTGGCACTGAAGCTTTCTTT.

The rearrangement uses TRBV5-1 and TRBJ2-5; D is undetermined. The end of the DNA fits TRBJ2-7 better, so the J call may be wrong. Germline V gives CDR1 SGHRS, CDR2 YFSETQ. The length of the CDR3 is 13 residues. CDR3 amino acids: CASSLTSDYEQYF. The CDR3 DNA follows: TGCGCCAGCAGCTTGACCAGTGACTACGAGCAGTACTTC.

Only a few counts were recorded for this clonotype. V and J are TRBV27 and TRBJ1-5; TRBD1 matches at 7 bases. The ends lost 3 bases at V and 7 bases at J; junction bases unmatched: 3. Germline assignment: CDR1 MNHEY and CDR2 SMNVEV (reference sequence). The CDR3 has 13 residues. Here the CDR3 DNA reads TGTGCCAGCAGTTTTACAGGGGAACAGCCCCAGCATTTT. Translation: CASSFTGEQPQHF.

The rearrangement uses TRBV21-1 and TRBJ2-5; the table gives TRBD1 as D, unverified against the DNA. TRBV21-1 is a pseudogene segment. The length of the CDR3 is 13 residues. CDR3 sequence: CASSNRTQETQYF. The CDR3 region has the DNA TGTGCCAGCAGCAATCGGACACAAGAGACCCAGTACTTC.

This clonotype was observed at least ten times. The chain is built from TRBV6-5 and TRBJ2-3; the D is unclear. The CDR3 extends over 17 amino acids. Trimming pared 4 bases from V and 0 bases from J, leaving 17 bases between. CDR1 and CDR2 (germline): MNHEY, SVGAGI. In DNA, the CDR3 is TGTGCCAGCAGTTCCCCTTTAGGGATGGTGAGCACAGATACGCAGTATTTT. Translation gives CASSSPLGMVSTDTQYF.

This clonotype showed up just a few times. This chain joins TRBV11-1 and TRBJ2-7, with 8 bases that match TRBD2. Looked up from germline, CDR1 is SGHAT and CDR2 is FQDESV (reference sequence). The CDR3 runs 15 residues. The J segment lost 3 bases and the V segment lost 1 base, leaving 5 bases of the junction unmatched. Here the CDR3 reads CASSLDWLAGYEQYF. The CDR3 nucleotides read TGTGCCAGCAGCTTAGATTGGCTAGCGGGCTACGAGCAGTACTTC.